This T cell receptor (beta chain) was recovered during a study of blood T cell repertoires in COVID-19. Looking at the study overall: Italy, Spain and the United States were the sources of the convalescent and acute COVID-19 samples. From T cells, B-cell-depleted T cells, or PBMCs came the material, which was cDNA or gDNA.

V shed 10 bases and J shed 1 base, with 16 bases lying between them. Germline loops: CDR1 MNHEY, CDR2 SMNVEV (reference sequence). This CDR3 region has 14 residues. Authors' processing steps: The assay estimated nucleated cells by amplifying reference gene primers. TCRdb keeps only in-frame clones here, not all; method: immunoSEQ multiplex PCR. V and J calls and clone size are copied from that table; D and trimming were computed from the DNA. The data contain some 200,000 clones, 84% of them seen just once; the ten biggest clones take up 7.6%. Sequenced sample: peripheral blood. The chain links TRBV27 to TRBJ1-1; D might be TRBD1 (5 bases). This TCR was recovered from a woman aged 45-65 years with active or convalescent COVID-19. The chain's CDR3 is CATRPQVTNTEAFF. CDR3 in DNA: TGTGCCACGCGCCCACAGGTTACGAACACTGAAGCTTTCTTT.